Each of the 20 T cell receptor beta chains below was sequenced from the same sample in a study of cytomegalovirus exposure and HLA in healthy donors. Assay used: immunoSEQ multiplex PCR; TCRdb lists only in-frame clones, some missing. Found here are fewer than 250,000 clones, approximately 87% of them singletons; the top ten hold about 3%. Sequenced sample: PBMCs. These TCRs come from a man between 18 and 35 years old in good health and CMV-seronegative.

This sequence joins TRBV4-1 and TRBJ1-2; 7 bases line up with TRBD1. Germline loops: CDR1 MGHRA, CDR2 YSYEKL. This CDR3 spans 17 amino acids. V shed 5 bases and J 2 bases; nucleotides not matched to a gene: 14. The CDR3 coding sequence is TGCGCCAGCAGCGTAAGTACGGGACAGCTTGACAACTATGGCTACACCTTC. Translation: CASSVSTGQLDNYGYTF.

CDR3 DNA: TGTGCCAGCAGCCCGGGGAGGAGGGGACTCTCCTACGAGCAGTACTTC. It encodes CASSPGRRGLSYEQYF. V is TRBV7-2 and J is TRBJ2-7, with a weak D call TRBD2 (6 bases). The V gene's germline CDR1 is SGHTA and CDR2 FQGNSA. V shed 5 bases and J shed 0 bases, with 17 bases lying between them. The CDR3 runs 16 residues.

The chain carries TRBV7-2 and TRBJ1-2, with 8 positions matching TRBD1. Germline V lookup: CDR1 SGHTA, CDR2 FQGNSA. The CDR3 is 13 residues long. V lost 5 bases to trimming and J lost 5 bases; unmatched junction nucleotides: 4. The CDR3 region is CASSVTGGYGYTF. The CDR3 region has the DNA TGTGCCAGCAGCGTAACAGGGGGGTATGGCTACACCTTC.

V gene TRBV29-1 combines with J gene TRBJ1-1; perhaps TRBD1 as D (5 bases). The germline V gene has CDR1 SQVTM and CDR2 ANQGSEA. Trimming pared 5 bases from V and 1 base from J, leaving 14 bases between. The CDR3 is 14 amino acids. The CDR3 protein is CSVHGTLGNTEAFF. The CDR3 coding sequence is TGCAGCGTTCACGGGACTCTCGGGAACACTGAAGCTTTCTTT.

J is TRBJ2-7 and V is TRBV4-3; no firm D call. V lost 0 bases, J lost 0 bases, and 6 bases lay in between. Germline V lookup: CDR1 LGHNA, CDR2 YSLEER. This CDR3 is 14 amino acids long. The CDR3 protein is CASSQDAYSYEQYF. The CDR3 nucleotides are TGCGCCAGCAGCCAAGATGCGTACTCCTACGAGCAGTACTTC.

This chain connects TRBV28 to TRBJ2-7, with TRBD2 identical over 7 bases. Losses at the gene ends were 4 bases for V and 2 bases for J; bases not matched to a gene: 5. Germline V gene lookup returns CDR1 MDHEN and CDR2 SYDVKM. CDR3 length: 14 residues. The CDR3 sequence is CASSSIAGTYEQYF. As DNA, the CDR3 is TGTGCCAGCAGTTCGATAGCGGGCACCTACGAGCAGTACTTC.

V gene TRBV7-3 combines with J gene TRBJ1-1; weak D call: TRBD1 (5 bases). The germline V gene encodes CDR1 SGHTA and CDR2 FQGTGA. Trimming removed 5 bases from V and 1 base from J, with 8 bases in between. The CDR3 totals 13 residues. The CDR3 region has the DNA TGTGCCAGCAGCGCCCAGGGGAACACTGAAGCTTTCTTT. Its translation is CASSAQGNTEAFF.

The rearrangement joins TRBV5-1 to TRBJ2-5, with unresolved D. Trimming cost V 8 bases and J 1 base, with 6 bases left between them. This CDR3 has 11 residues. Looked up from germline, CDR1 is SGHRS and CDR2 is YFSETQ. Here the CDR3 DNA reads TGCGCCAGTACGGGCCAAGAGACCCAGTACTTC. Encoded protein: CASTGQETQYF.

Turning to this clone: At one of its ends the junction is not consistent with the germline gene, which may arise from a read error. J is TRBJ1-1 and V is TRBV28; possibly TRBD1 for D (5 bases). The V gene's germline CDR1 is MDHEN and CDR2 SYDVKM. The CDR3 contains 15 residues. The CDR3 bases are TGTGCCAGCAGTTTTCAGGGTTCGGTGAAAACTGAAGCTTTCTTT. Its translation: CASSFQGSVKTEAFF.

The rearrangement uses TRBV30 and TRBJ2-2, with 7 positions matching TRBD2. The V and J ends lost 1 base and 4 bases, in that order; junction bases with no gene match: 9. The CDR3 is 16 amino acids. The germline V gene has CDR1 GTSNPN and CDR2 SVGIG (reference sequence). CDR3 loop: CAWSGVGGKSTGELFF. The CDR3 region has the DNA TGTGCCTGGAGTGGAGTGGGGGGGAAGAGCACCGGGGAGCTGTTTTTT.

This chain links TRBV7-2 with TRBJ2-7; 7 bases align to TRBD2. V shed 6 bases and J 5 bases; nucleotides not matched to a gene: 13. Germline-derived CDR1 and CDR2 are SGHTA and FQGNSA. The CDR3 contains 15 residues. The CDR3 DNA is TGTGCCAGCAGACGGGGTCTGGGCCGGGAGGACGAGCAGTACTTC. Translated, it gives CASRRGLGREDEQYF.

The V gene is TRBV6-5, the J gene TRBJ2-2, with a tentative D call TRBD2 (6 bases). This CDR3 spans 15 amino acids. Trimming took off 5 bases at V and 9 bases at J, with 19 bases between the two ends. Germline values: CDR1 MNHEY, CDR2 SVGAGI. The CDR3 here is CASSPGTPPLRELFF. The CDR3 DNA follows: TGTGCCAGCAGTCCCGGGACTCCTCCCTTAAGGGAGCTGTTTTTT.

The rearrangement links TRBV6-1 to TRBJ1-5; no firm D call. The CDR3 is 15 residues long. V was cut by 1 base and J by 0 bases, with 7 bases left in between. Germline lookup yields CDR1 MNHNS and CDR2 SASEGT. As DNA, the CDR3 is TGTGCCAGCAGTGAAGGAGCTTATAGCAATCAGCCCCAGCATTTT. Protein sequence: CASSEGAYSNQPQHF.

This chain links TRBV19 with TRBJ1-6; TRBD1 matches at 7 bases. J was trimmed by 9 bases and V by 6 bases; bases with no gene match: 14. Germline-derived CDR1 and CDR2 are LNHDA and SQIVND (reference sequence). The CDR3 covers 16 residues. Here the CDR3 DNA reads TGTGCCAGTAGCCCCCGGACAGGTTCGGTCGGTTCACCCCTCCACTTT. This codes for CASSPRTGSVGSPLHF.

This chain connects TRBV5-8 to TRBJ1-5; unclear D gene. Germline CDR1 and CDR2: SGHTS and YDEGEE. The CDR3 runs to 12 residues. V was trimmed by 5 bases and J by 8 bases, leaving 11 bases between them. The CDR3 is CASSQSREPQHF. CDR3 sequence (DNA): TGTGCCAGCAGTCAAAGTCGGGAGCCCCAGCATTTT.

This rearrangement joins TRBV7-3 to TRBJ2-7, with D unclear. The germline V gene has CDR1 SGHTA and CDR2 FQGTGA. The CDR3 sequence is 14 residues long. V lost 6 bases and J lost 5, with 17 bases in between. The CDR3 region has the DNA TGTGCCAGCAGTTTGACATCTTTTGACCACGAGCAGTACTTC. It yields the protein CASSLTSFDHEQYF. Full variable domain (missing parts from reference TRBV7-3 and TRBJ2-7): GAGVSQTPSNKVTEKGKYVELRCDPISGHTALYWYRQSLGQGPEFLIYFQGTGAADDSGLPNDRFFAVRPEGSVSTLKIQRTERGDSAVYLCASSLTSFDHEQYFGPGTRLTVT.

The V gene is TRBV7-9, the J gene TRBJ2-2; TRBD2 matches at 13 bases. The CDR3 totals 18 residues. The junction had 7 bases not matched to a gene; V was cut back by 4 bases and J by 2 bases. Per germline, CDR1 SEHNR and CDR2 FQNEAQ (reference sequence). The CDR3 is CASSSPLAGGPNTGELFF. The CDR3 DNA is TGTGCCAGCAGCTCTCCACTAGCGGGAGGGCCTAACACCGGGGAGCTGTTTTTT.

This chain joins TRBV18 and TRBJ1-2; TRBD1 matches at 8 bases. V trimming: 6 bases; J trimming: 8 bases; junction bases outside the gene matches: 14. Germline loops: CDR1 KGHSH, CDR2 LQKENI. This CDR3 spans 15 amino acids. The CDR3 coding sequence is TGTGCCAGCTCTCTCAACAGGGACAGGCTGGAGGGCTACACCTTC. It codes for CASSLNRDRLEGYTF. The complete variable domain, with remaining parts taken from reference TRBV18 and TRBJ1-2, reads NAGVMQNPRHLVRRRGQEARLRCSPMKGHSHVYWYRQLPEEGLKFMVYLQKENIIDESGMPKERFSAEFPKEGPSILRIQQVVRGDSAAYFCASSLNRDRLEGYTFGSGTRLTVV.

V gene TRBV29-1 combines with J gene TRBJ2-3; 7 bases map to TRBD1. V dropped 7 bases and J dropped 4; count of bases not matched to a gene: 17. Germline values: CDR1 SQVTM, CDR2 ANQGSEA. The CDR3 spans 16 residues. The CDR3 reads CSAFLTTGMYADTQYF. In DNA, the CDR3 is TGCAGCGCCTTCCTTACGACAGGGATGTATGCAGATACGCAGTATTTT.

The chain employs TRBV2 and TRBJ2-7, with D hard to call. This CDR3 is built from 13 residues. V was pared by 3 bases and J by 0 bases, with 6 bases between. Germline V CDR1 and CDR2: SNHLY, FYNNEI. CDR3 nucleotide sequence: TGTGCCAGCAGTGATGCGGCCTCCTACGAGCAGTACTTC. This codes for CASSDAASYEQYF.